One sample yielded the 8 T cell receptor beta chains listed below, sequenced in a study of post-analysis software for immune sequencing data. Whole-study results and caveats: Controls had lower frequencies than patients of about 5 TRBV segments, which included TRBV5-6, TRBV5-1 and TRBV20-1.

cDNA libraries for TCR beta contained unique molecular identifiers. TCRdb redid the calling of the PCR reads with MiXCR, one entry per CDR3 protein. This sample has 500,000 to 600,000 distinct CDR3 sequences; 44% occur once, and the top ten carry around 1.7%. Their recognized antigens are unknown. The sequenced material came from blood. Source of these receptors: a girl aged 10-17 years with multiple sclerosis.

As regards this clonotype: No conserved phenylalanine or tryptophan ends this CDR3, so it is likely a read error. CDR3 sequence reads: CASSIPGQGYGYTC. The CDR3, as DNA: TGTGCCAGCAGCATACCGGGACAGGGCTATGGCTACACCTGC. This chain connects TRBV7-2 to TRBJ1-2, with 9 positions matching TRBD1. This CDR3 is built from 14 residues. J gave up 4 bases and V 5 bases, and 5 bases lay outside the gene matches. The germline V gene encodes CDR1 SGHTA and CDR2 FQGNSA.

This clonotype was seen only a few times. V usage is TRBV12-3 or TRBV12-4 and J usage is TRBJ2-1; 9 nucleotides match TRBD2. CDR3 length equals 15 residues. Unmatched junction bases numbered 14, after V lost 8 bases and J lost 9 bases. In DNA, the CDR3 is TGTGCCAGCGCAAGCTGGGCGGGAGGGCACAGTGAGCAGTTCTTC. This codes for CASASWAGGHSEQFF.

The chain uses TRBV5-5 and TRBJ2-1, with 12 bases fitting TRBD2. The CDR3 consists of 16 residues. With 4 bases clipped from V and 4 bases from J, the junction kept 6 bases outside the gene matches. Germline values: CDR1 SGHKS, CDR2 YYEKEE (reference sequence). The DNA for the CDR3 is TGTGCCAGCAGCCCGGAACTAGCGGGGGGTTACAATGAGCAGTTCTTC. This translates into CASSPELAGGYNEQFF.

The chain recombines TRBV5-8 with TRBJ1-5; the D is unclear. V lost 0 bases and J lost 7, with 5 bases in between. The CDR3 has 12 residues. Germline V CDR1 and CDR2: SGHTS, YDEGEE. CDR3 in amino acids: CASSLALQPQHF. The DNA of the CDR3 is TGTGCCAGCAGCTTGGCCTTGCAGCCCCAGCATTTT.

In its sample, this clonotype was seen a few times. The V call is TRBV4-1, the J call TRBJ2-1; TRBD1 aligns across 7 bases. There are 15 residues in the CDR3. Germline CDR1 and CDR2: MGHRA and YSYEKL. V gave up 4 bases and J gave up 4 bases; unmatched junction bases: 7. The CDR3: CASSPRGTNYNEQFF. CDR3 in DNA: TGCGCCAGCAGCCCCAGGGGGACAAATTACAATGAGCAGTTCTTC.

This chain connects TRBV20-1 to TRBJ2-2; D remains unclear. Per germline, CDR1 DFQATT and CDR2 SNEGSKA (reference sequence). This CDR3 has 13 residues. Trimming pared 2 bases from V and 3 bases from J, leaving 7 bases between. The CDR3 sequence: CSARMRYTGELFF. CDR3 nucleotide sequence: TGCAGTGCTAGAATGCGTTACACCGGGGAGCTGTTTTTT.

This chain connects TRBV10-3 to TRBJ2-2; tentative D call: TRBD2 (6 bases). Germline V gene lookup returns CDR1 ENHRY and CDR2 SYGVKD. This CDR3 region has 16 residues. Between the trimmed V and J ends, which lost 8 bases and 3 bases, there was a span of 19 bases. The CDR3 loop reads CAIAGGGGAYTGELFF. CDR3 DNA sequence: TGTGCCATCGCTGGAGGAGGAGGGGCTTACACCGGGGAGCTGTTTTTT.

The V and J genes are TRBV10-3 and TRBJ2-3, with D perhaps TRBD1 or TRBD2 (5 bases each). Deletions cut 5 bases from V and 5 bases from J, with 11 bases between. CDR3 length: 13 amino acids. The germline CDR1 and CDR2 sequences are ENHRY and SYGVKD. The CDR3 sequence is CAISRDPRDTQYF. The CDR3, as DNA: TGTGCCATCAGTAGGGACCCACGAGATACGCAGTATTTT.